Listed here is a single T cell receptor (beta chain). The target antigen is unknown. The data stem from a study of chemoradiotherapy in HPV16-positive cancers. Libraries were prepared by immunoSEQ multiplex PCR; TCRdb keeps only in-frame clonotypes and omits some of them. Of about 25,000 clones listed, approximately 94% were seen once; the top ten hold 20% to 25%. The CDR3 loop spans 14 amino acids. V lost 0 bases and J lost 6, with 10 bases in between. Looked up from germline, CDR1 is SGHTA and CDR2 is FQGTGA. Overall study results and limits: Candidate HPV-specific clones and E7-related TCR motifs grew in tumor during treatment. Better recurrence-free survival went with HPV-responsive T-cell expansion in HPV16-positive patients.

This TCR derives from a human donor with HPV-associated anogenital cancer. The rearrangement links TRBV7-3 to TRBJ2-3; a weak D match, TRBD1 (5 bases). This sample comprised blood, obtained from a patient who underwent chemoradiotherapy. CDR3 bases: TGTGCCAGCAGCTTAACGGGGCTAGGTGATACGCAGTATTTT. Translated, it gives CASSLTGLGDTQYF.